This TCR beta chain was obtained from a study of cytomegalovirus exposure and HLA in healthy donors. Germline lookup yields CDR1 SGHTA and CDR2 FQGNSA. This CDR3 has 14 amino acids. V gave up 5 bases and J gave up 8 bases; unmatched junction bases: 6. The PCR ran on 60 Vbeta and 13 Jbeta primers. Profiled with immunoSEQ multiplex PCR; TCRdb holds only in-frame clones, not every one. The sample features 150,000 to 250,000 clones, with 0.65% to 0.75% in its top ten. The sequenced sample consisted of PBMCs. The receptor comes from a boy aged 5 to 17 in good health and CMV-seronegative. The V and J genes are TRBV7-2 and TRBJ1-4; 9 nucleotides match TRBD1. The CDR3 is CASSRQGVKEKLFF. CDR3 sequence (DNA): TGTGCCAGCAGCAGACAGGGGGTAAAGGAAAAACTGTTTTTT.